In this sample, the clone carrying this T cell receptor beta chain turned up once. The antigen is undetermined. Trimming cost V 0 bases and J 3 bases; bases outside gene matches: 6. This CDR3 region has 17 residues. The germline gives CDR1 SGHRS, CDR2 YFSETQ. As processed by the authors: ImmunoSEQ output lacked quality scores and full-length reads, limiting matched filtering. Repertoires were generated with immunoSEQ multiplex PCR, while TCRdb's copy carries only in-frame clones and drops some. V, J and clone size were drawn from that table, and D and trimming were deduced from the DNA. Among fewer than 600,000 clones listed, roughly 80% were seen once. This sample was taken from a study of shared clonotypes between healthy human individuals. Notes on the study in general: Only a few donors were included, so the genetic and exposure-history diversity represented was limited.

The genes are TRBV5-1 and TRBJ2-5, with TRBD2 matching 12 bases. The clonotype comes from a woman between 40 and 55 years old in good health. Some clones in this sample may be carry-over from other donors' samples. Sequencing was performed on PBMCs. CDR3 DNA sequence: TGCGCCAGCAGCTTGGGAGGCCGACTAGCGGGAGAAGAGACCCAGTACTTC. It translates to CASSLGGRLAGEETQYF. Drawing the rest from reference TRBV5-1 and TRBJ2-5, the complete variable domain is KAGVTQTPRYLIKTRGQQVTLSCSPISGHRSVSWYQQTPGQGLQFLFEYFSETQRNKGNFPGRFSGRQFSNSRSEMNVSTLELGDSALYLCASSLGGRLAGEETQYFGPGTRLLVL.